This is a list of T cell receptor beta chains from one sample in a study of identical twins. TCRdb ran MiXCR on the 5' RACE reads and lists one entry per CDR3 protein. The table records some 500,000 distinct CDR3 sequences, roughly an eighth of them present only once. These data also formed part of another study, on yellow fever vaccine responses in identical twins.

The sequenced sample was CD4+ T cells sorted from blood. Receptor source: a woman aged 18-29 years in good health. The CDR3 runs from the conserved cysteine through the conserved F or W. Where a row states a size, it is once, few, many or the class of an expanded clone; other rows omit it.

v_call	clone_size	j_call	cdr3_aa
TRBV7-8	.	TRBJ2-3	CASSFRAPTKNTQYF
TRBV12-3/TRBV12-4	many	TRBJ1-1	CASSFGRDYSEAFF
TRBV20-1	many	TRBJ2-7	CSARGSGVGEQYF
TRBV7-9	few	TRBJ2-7	CASSFPPGEQYF
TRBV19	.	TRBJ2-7	CASSRRGDEQYF
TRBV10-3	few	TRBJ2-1	CAISERDRNNEQFF
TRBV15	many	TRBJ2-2	CATSRDLKSTGELFF
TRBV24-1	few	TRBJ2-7	CATRYPSGSCYEQYF
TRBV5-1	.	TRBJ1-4	CASKPGTTNEKLFF
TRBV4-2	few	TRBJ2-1	CASSQDGTSGGFTLEQFF
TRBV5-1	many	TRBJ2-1	CASTLSLVESYNEQFF
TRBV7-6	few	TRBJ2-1	CASSGLGFDNEQFF
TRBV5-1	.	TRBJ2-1	CASSLEQGWGNEQFF
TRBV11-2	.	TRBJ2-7	CASSFLGYYEQYF
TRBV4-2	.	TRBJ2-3	CASSQSRGTDTQYF
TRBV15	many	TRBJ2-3	CATSRERRTRDTDTQYF
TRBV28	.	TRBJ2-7	CASTPVGVYEQYF
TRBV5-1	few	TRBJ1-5	CASSWGTGNQPQHF
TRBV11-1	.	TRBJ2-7	CASSWAISASSYEQYF
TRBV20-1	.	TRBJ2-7	CSAKHKVDYEQYF
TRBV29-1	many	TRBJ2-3	CSVEGVSGRGTDTQYF
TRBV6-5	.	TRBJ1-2	CASSYNRGGYTF
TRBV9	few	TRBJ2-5	CASSVASTGGMETQYF
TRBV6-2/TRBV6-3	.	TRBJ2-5	CASRRGTGEETQYF
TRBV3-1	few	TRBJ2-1	CASSQVSLYNEQFF
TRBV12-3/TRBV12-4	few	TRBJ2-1	CASRLRDSRLNEQFF
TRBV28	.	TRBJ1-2	CASRPGGGNGYTF
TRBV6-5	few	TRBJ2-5	CASSYGASGGETQYF
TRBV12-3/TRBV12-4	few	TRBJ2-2	CASSLTGSSGELFF
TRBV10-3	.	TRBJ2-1	CAISSGNKPYNEQFF
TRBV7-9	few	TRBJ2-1	CATTAAGKYNEQFF
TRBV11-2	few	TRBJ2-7	CASSFDRVGEQYF
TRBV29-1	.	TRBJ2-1	CSVELGSSGGKFQFF
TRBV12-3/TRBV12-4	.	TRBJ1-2	CASSSRTRGLTNYGYTF
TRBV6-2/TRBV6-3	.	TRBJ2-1	CASMGYQDRDGNEQFF
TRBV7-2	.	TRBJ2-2	CASSFRVWARTGELFF
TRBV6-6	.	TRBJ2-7	CASSNLHEQYF
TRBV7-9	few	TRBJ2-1	CASSVQGLSYNEQFF
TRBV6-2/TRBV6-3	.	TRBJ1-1	CASTGQGAWGTEAFF
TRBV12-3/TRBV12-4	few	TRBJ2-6	CASRTGVSGANVLTF
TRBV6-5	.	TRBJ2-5	CASSSGHNLQETQYF
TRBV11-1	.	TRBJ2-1	CASSSSDYNEQFF
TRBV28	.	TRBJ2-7	CASSFPGLPYEQYF
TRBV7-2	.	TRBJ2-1	CASSLRGQGYNEQFF
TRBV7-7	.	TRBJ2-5	CASSDGTKRGETQYF
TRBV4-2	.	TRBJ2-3	CASSPLEGGRDTQYF
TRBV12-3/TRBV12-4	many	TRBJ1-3	CASSPGQGAPGNTIYF
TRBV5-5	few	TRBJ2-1	CASSLQAGTSSYNEQFF
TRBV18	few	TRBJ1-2	CASSPLSGANYGYTF
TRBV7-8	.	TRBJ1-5	CASSLWYLQGDNQPQHF
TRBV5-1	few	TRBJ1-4	CASSLNNEKLFF
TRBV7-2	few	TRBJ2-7	CASRKSGGLTEQYF
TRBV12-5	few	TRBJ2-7	CASALGGGGIDEQYF
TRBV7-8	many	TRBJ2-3	CASSFEVEDTQYF
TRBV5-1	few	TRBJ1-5	CASSLEGKSNQPQHF
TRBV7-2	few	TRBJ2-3	CASSVRLVSTDTQYF
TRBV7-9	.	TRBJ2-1	CASSPPGQVYNEQFF
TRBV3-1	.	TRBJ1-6	CASRDTVAGNSPLHF